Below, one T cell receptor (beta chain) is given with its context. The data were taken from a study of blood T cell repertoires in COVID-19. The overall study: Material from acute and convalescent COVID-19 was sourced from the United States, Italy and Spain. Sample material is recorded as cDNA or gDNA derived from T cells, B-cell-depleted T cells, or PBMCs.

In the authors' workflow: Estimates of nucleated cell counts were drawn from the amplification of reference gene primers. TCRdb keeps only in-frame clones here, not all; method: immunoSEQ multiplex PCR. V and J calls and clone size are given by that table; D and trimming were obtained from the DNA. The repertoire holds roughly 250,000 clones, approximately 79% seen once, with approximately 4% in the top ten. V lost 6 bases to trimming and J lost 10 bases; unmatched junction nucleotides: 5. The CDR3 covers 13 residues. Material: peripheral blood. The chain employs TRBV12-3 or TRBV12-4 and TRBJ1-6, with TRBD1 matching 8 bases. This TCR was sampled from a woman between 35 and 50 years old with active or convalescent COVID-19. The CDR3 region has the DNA TGTGCCAGCAGGCAGGGGGCTGGCTCACCCCTCCACTTT. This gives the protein CASRQGAGSPLHF.